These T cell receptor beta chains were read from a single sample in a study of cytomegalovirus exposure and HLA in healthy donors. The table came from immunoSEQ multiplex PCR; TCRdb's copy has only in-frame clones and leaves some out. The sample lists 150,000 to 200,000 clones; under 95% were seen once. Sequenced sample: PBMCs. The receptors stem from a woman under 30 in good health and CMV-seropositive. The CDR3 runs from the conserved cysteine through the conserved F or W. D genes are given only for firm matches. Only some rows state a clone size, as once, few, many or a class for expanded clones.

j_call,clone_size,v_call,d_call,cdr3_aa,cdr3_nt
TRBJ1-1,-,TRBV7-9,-,CASTSTGKYTEAFF,TGTGCCAGCACCTCGACCGGGAAATATACTGAAGCTTTCTTT
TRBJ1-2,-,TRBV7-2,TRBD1,CASSPPGQAYGYTF,TGTGCCAGCAGCCCCCCGGGACAGGCCTATGGCTACACCTTC
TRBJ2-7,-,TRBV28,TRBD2,CASSFSLSLAGADYEQYF,TGTGCCAGCAGTTTTTCCCTTTCCTTAGCGGGAGCCGACTACGAGCAGTACTTC
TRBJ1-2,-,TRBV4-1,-,CASSQEKGANYGYTF,TGCGCCAGCAGCCAAGAGAAGGGAGCTAACTATGGCTACACCTTC
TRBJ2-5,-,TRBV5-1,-,CASSLRGPPETQYF,TGCGCCAGCAGCTTGAGGGGTCCCCCAGAGACCCAGTACTTC
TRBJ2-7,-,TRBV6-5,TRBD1,CASTPRGRGPHEQYF,TGTGCCAGCACCCCCCGGGGCAGGGGGCCGCATGAGCAGTACTTC
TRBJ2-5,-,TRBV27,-,CASSLQETQYF,TGTGCCAGCAGTCTCCAAGAGACCCAGTACTTC
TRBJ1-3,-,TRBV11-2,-,CASSLDLFSGNTIYF,TGTGCCAGCAGCTTAGATCTGTTCTCTGGAAACACCATATATTTT
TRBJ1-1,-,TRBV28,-,CASSFRAVDTEAFF,TGTGCCAGCAGTTTCAGGGCCGTCGACACTGAAGCTTTCTTT
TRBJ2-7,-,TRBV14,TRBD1,CASSPFTGVVYEQYF,TGTGCCAGCAGCCCATTCACAGGGGTCGTCTACGAGCAGTACTTC
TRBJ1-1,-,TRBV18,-,CASSPYTRNTEAFF,TGTGCCAGCTCACCGTACACTAGGAACACTGAAGCTTTCTTT
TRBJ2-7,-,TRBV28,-,CASRADRNYEQYF,TGTGCCAGCAGGGCGGACAGAAACTACGAGCAGTACTTC
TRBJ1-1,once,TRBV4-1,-,CASRGGARRNTEAFF,TGCGCCAGCAGGGGGGGGGCCAGAAGGAACACTGAAGCTTTCTTT
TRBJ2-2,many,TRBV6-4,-,CASSDSTGAGELFF,TGTGCCAGCAGTGACTCTACGGGGGCCGGGGAGCTGTTTTTT
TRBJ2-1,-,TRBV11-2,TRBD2,CASSLWTSGGAGSYNEQFF,TGTGCCAGCAGCTTATGGACTAGCGGGGGGGCCGGGTCCTACAATGAGCAGTTCTTC
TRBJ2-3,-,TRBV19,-,CASREGARLTDTQYF,TGTGCCAGTCGGGAGGGGGCAAGACTCACAGATACGCAGTATTTT
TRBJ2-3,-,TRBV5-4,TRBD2,CASPGGSGDWGSTDTQYF,TGTGCCTCCCCCGGGGGGAGCGGGGATTGGGGAAGCACAGATACGCAGTATTTT
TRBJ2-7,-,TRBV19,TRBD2,CASSIATVRGESSYEQYF,TGTGCCAGTAGTATAGCCACGGTGCGGGGGGAAAGTTCCTACGAGCAGTACTTC
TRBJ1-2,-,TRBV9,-,CASSVGTRANYGYTF,TGTGCCAGCAGCGTAGGGACAAGAGCTAACTATGGCTACACCTTC
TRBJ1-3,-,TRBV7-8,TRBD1,CASSTRTGDGNTIYF,TGTGCCAGCAGCACCCGGACAGGGGATGGAAACACCATATATTTT
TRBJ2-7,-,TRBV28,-,CASRGLVSYEQYF,TGTGCCAGCAGGGGGCTAGTCTCCTACGAGCAGTACTTC
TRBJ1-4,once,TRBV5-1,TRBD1,CASSLTGGLNEKLFF,TGCGCCAGCAGCTTAACAGGGGGATTAAATGAAAAACTGTTTTTT
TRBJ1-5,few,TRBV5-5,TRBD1,CASSRDRVGNQPQHF,TGTGCCAGCAGCCGGGACAGGGTGGGCAATCAGCCCCAGCATTTT
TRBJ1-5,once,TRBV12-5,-,CASGLLGVDQPQHF,TGTGCTAGTGGTTTGTTAGGGGTGGATCAGCCCCAGCATTTT
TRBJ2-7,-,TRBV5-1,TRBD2,CASSLARTSLDEQYF,TGCGCCAGCAGCTTGGCCAGGACTAGTCTAGACGAGCAGTACTTC
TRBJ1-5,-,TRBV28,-,CASSGNQPQHF,TGTGCCAGCAGCGGGAATCAGCCCCAGCATTTT
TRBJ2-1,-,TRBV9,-,CASNKGGMSRGQFF,TGTGCCAGCAATAAAGGAGGGATGAGCCGGGGGCAGTTCTTC
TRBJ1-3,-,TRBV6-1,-,CASSELENTIYF,TGTGCCAGCAGTGAACTAGAGAACACCATATATTTT
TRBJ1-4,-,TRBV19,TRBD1,CASRDRRLATNEKLFF,TGTGCCAGTCGGGACAGGAGACTTGCAACTAATGAAAAACTGTTTTTT
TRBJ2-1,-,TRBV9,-,CASSVDGREYDEQFF,TGTGCCAGCAGCGTAGATGGTCGGGAGTACGATGAGCAGTTCTTC
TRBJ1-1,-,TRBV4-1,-,CASSQAGFEAFF,TGCGCCAGCAGCCAGGCAGGGTTTGAAGCTTTCTTT
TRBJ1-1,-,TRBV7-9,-,CASSFPSSDSTNTEAFF,TGTGCCAGCAGCTTCCCTAGCTCGGACAGCACTAACACTGAAGCTTTCTTT
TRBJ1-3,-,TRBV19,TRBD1,CASRTGQGAGNTIYF,TGTGCCAGTAGGACAGGACAGGGAGCTGGAAACACCATATATTTT
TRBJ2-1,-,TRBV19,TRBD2,CASSILAGGGNEQFF,TGTGCCAGTAGCATACTAGCGGGGGGTGGGAATGAGCAGTTCTTC
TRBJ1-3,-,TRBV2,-,CASSEAKLRDGAF,TGTGCCAGCAGTGAAGCCAAGTTGCGGGACGGGGCTTTT
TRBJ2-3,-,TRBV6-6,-,CASRQGTDTQYF,TGTGCCAGCAGACAGGGCACAGATACGCAGTATTTT